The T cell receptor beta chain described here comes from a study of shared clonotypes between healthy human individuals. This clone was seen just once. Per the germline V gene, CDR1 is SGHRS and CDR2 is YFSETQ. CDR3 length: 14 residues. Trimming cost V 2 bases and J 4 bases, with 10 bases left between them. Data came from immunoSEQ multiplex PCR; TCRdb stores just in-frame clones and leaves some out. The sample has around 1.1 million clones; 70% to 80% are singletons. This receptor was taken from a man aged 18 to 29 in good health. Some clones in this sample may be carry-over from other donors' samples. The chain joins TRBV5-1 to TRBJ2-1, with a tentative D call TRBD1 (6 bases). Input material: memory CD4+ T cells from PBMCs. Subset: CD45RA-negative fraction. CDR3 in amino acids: CASSFNQGYNEQFF. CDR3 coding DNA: TGCGCCAGCAGCTTTAATCAGGGGTACAATGAGCAGTTCTTC.